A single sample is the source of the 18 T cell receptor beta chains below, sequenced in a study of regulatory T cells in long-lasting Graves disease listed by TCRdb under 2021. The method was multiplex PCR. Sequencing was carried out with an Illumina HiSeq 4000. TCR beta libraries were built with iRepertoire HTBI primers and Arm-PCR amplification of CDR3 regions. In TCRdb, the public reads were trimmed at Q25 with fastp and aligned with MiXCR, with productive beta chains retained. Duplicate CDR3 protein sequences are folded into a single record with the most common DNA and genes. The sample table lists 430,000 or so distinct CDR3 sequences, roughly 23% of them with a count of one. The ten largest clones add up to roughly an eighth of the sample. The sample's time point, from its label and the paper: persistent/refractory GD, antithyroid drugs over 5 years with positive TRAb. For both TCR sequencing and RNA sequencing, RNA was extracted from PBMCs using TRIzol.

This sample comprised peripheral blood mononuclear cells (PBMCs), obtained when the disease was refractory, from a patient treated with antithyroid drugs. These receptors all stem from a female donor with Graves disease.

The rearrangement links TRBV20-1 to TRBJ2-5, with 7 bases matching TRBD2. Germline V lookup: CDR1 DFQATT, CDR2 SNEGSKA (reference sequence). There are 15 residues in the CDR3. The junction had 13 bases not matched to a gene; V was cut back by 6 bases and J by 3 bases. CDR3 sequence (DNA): TGCAGTGCAACCTACTACGGAGGACTAGAAGAGACCCAGTACTTC. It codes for CSATYYGGLEETQYF.

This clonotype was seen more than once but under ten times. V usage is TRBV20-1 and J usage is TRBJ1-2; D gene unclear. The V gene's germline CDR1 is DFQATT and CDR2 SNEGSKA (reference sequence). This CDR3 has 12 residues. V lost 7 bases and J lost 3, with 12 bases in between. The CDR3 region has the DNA TGCAGTGGACAAGAGACCGACTATGGCTACACCTTC. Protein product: CSGQETDYGYTF.

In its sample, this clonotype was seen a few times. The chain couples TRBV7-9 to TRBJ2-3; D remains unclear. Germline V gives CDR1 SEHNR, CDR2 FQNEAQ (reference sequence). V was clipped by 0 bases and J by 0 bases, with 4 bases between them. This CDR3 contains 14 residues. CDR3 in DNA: TGTGCCAGCAGCTTAGCGGAGAGCACAGATACGCAGTATTTT. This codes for CASSLAESTDTQYF.

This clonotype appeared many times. The CDR3 bases are TGTGCCAGCAGTTACTCAGGGGGGGCTGGGGCCAACGTCCTGACTTTC. Translating gives CASSYSGGAGANVLTF. The rearrangement uses TRBV6-2 or TRBV6-3 and TRBJ2-6; D is perhaps TRBD2 (7 bases). Deletions cut 0 bases from V and 2 bases from J, with 8 bases between. The CDR3 contains 16 residues. CDR1 is MNHEY, CDR2 SVGEGT, per germline.

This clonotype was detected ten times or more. The CDR3 protein is CASSRTRRLNTEAFF. In DNA, the CDR3 is TGTGCCAGCAGTCGGACCCGGCGGCTGAACACTGAAGCTTTCTTT. The J gene is TRBJ1-1, the V gene TRBV28; the D is unclear. V dropped 5 bases and J dropped 0 bases, with 13 bases sitting between them. The CDR3 length is 15 residues. Germline V lookup: CDR1 MDHEN, CDR2 SYDVKM. Full variable domain (remainder filled in from reference TRBV28 and TRBJ1-1): DVKVTQSSRYLVKRTGEKVFLECVQDMDHENMFWYRQDPGLGLRLIYFSYDVKMKEKGDIPEGYSVSREKKERFSLILESASTNQTSMYLCASSRTRRLNTEAFFGQGTRLTVV.

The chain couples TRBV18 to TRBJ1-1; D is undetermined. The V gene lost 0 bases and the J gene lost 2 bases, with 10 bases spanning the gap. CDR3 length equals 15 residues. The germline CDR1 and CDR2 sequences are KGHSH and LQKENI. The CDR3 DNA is TGTGCCAGCTCACCACCCGCATCGGGAAACACTGAAGCTTTCTTT. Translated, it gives CASSPPASGNTEAFF.

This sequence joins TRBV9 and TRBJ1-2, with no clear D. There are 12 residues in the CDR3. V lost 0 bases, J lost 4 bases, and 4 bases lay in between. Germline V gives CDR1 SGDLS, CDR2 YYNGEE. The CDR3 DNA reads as TGTGCCAGCAGCGTAGTGGGCTATGGCTACACCTTC. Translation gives CASSVVGYGYTF.

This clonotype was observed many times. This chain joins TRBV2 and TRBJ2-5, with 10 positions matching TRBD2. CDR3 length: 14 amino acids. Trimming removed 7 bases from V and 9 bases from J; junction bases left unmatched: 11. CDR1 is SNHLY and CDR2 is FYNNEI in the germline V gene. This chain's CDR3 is CASTQAGGYVPQYF. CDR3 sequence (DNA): TGTGCCAGCACGCAAGCGGGAGGGTATGTTCCCCAGTACTTC.

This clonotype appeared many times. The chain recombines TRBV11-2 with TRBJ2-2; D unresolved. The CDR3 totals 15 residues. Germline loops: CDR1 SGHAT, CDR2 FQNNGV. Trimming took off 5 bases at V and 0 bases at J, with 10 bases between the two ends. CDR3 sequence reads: CASSRTIANTGELFF. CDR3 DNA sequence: TGTGCCAGCAGCCGTACCATAGCGAACACCGGGGAGCTGTTTTTT.

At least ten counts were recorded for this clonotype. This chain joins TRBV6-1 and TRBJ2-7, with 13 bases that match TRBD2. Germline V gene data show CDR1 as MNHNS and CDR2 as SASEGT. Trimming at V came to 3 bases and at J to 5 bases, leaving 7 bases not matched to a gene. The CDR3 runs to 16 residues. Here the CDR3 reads CASSDLRGLAGNEQYF. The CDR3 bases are TGTGCCAGCAGTGATCTAAGGGGACTAGCGGGAAACGAGCAGTACTTC.

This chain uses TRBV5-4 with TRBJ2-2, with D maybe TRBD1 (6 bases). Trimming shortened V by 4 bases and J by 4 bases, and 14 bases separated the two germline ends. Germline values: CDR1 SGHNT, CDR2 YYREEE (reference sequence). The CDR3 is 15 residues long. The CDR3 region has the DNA TGTGCCAGCAGCGGAGGACAGCGATTCACCGGGGAGCTGTTTTTT. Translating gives CASSGGQRFTGELFF.

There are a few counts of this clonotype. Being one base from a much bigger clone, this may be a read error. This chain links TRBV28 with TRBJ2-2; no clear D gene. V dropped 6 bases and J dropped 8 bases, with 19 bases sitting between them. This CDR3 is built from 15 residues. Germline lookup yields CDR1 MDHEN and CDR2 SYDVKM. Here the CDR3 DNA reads TGTGCCAGCAGCCCGGTACTCGTAGTTGCTGGGGAGCTGTTTTTT. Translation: CASSPVLVVAGELFF.

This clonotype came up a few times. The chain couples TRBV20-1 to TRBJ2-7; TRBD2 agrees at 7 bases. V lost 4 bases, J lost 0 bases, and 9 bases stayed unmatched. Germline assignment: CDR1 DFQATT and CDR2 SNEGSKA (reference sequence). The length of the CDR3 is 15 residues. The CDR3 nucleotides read TGCAGTGCTAACGTAGCGGGTATGGGCTCCTACGAGCAGTACTTC. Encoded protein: CSANVAGMGSYEQYF.

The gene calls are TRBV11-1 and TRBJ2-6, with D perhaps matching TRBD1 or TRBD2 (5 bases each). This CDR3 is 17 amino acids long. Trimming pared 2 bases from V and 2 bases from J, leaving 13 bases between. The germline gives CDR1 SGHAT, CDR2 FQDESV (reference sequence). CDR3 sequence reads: CASSLLQGSAGANVLTF. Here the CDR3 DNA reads TGTGCCAGCAGCTTACTTCAGGGTAGCGCTGGGGCCAACGTCCTGACTTTC.

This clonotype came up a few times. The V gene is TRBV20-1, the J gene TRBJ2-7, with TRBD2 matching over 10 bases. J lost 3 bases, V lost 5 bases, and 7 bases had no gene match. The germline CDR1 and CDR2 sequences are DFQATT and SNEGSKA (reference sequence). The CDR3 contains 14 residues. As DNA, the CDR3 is TGCAGTGCTCGACAACTAGCGGGACTCTACGAGCAGTACTTC. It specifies CSARQLAGLYEQYF.

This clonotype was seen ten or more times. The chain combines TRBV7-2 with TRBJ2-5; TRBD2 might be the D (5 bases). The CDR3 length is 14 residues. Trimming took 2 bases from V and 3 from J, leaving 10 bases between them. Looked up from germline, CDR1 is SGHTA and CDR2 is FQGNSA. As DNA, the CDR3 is TGTGCCAGCAGCTTACGGGGTCTGGAAGAGACCCAGTACTTC. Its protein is CASSLRGLEETQYF. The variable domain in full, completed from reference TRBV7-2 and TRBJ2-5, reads GAGVSQSPSNKVTEKGKDVELRCDPISGHTALYWYRQSLGQGLEFLIYFQGNSAPDKSGLPSDRFSAERTGGSVSTLTIQRTQQEDSAVYLCASSLRGLEETQYFGPGTRLLVL.

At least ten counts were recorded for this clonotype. The CDR3 nucleotides are TGTGCCAGCAGCCCTAATCGGGGACCCAATCAGCCCCAGCATTTT. Its protein product is CASSPNRGPNQPQHF. The rearrangement links TRBV3-1 to TRBJ1-5; D perhaps matches TRBD1 (5 bases). The CDR3 runs to 15 residues. CDR1 is LGHDT, CDR2 YNNKEL, per germline (reference sequence). V gave up 4 bases and J gave up 3 bases, with 13 bases separating them.

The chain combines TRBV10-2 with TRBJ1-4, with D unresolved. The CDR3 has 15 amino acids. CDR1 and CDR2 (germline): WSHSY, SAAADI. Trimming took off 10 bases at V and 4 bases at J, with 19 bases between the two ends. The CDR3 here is CATKGLNQFNEKLFF. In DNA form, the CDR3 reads TGCGCCACCAAGGGCCTCAATCAATTTAATGAAAAACTGTTTTTT.